These 15 T cell receptor beta chains were all obtained from the same sample, sequenced in a study of pediatric ulcerative colitis. Repertoires were generated with immunoSEQ multiplex PCR, while TCRdb's copy carries only in-frame clones and drops some. Of about 4,600 clones detected, more than 90% appear once; the ten largest clones hold around 1.1%. Source material: blood. Source of these receptors: a boy aged 10-17 years who was a control in a study of pediatric ulcerative colitis.

This clone appeared once. The chain has TRBV2 and TRBJ1-3; D uncertain. Trimming cost V 2 bases and J 4 bases, with 12 bases left between them. This CDR3 has 15 residues. Germline V CDR1 and CDR2: SNHLY, FYNNEI. CDR3 bases: TGTGCCAGCAGTGAAAGAGAACAGCCCGGAAACACCATATATTTT. Amino acids: CASSEREQPGNTIYF.

The chain combines TRBV5-5 with TRBJ2-1, with D tentatively TRBD2 (5 bases). The CDR3 covers 15 residues. The germline CDR1 and CDR2 sequences are SGHKS and YYEKEE (reference sequence). V lost 2 bases and J 3 bases, leaving 12 bases between the germline ends. As DNA, the CDR3 is TGTGCCAGCAGCTTCTACTTGAGCGGCTACAATGAGCAGTTCTTC. Its protein is CASSFYLSGYNEQFF.

The chain has TRBV19 and TRBJ1-1; perhaps TRBD1 as D (5 bases). V dropped 5 bases and J dropped 0 bases, with 22 bases sitting between them. The length of the CDR3 is 18 residues. CDR1 and CDR2 from the germline V gene are LNHDA and SQIVND (reference sequence). CDR3 protein: CASSQPSLQGLMNTEAFF. The CDR3 DNA follows: TGTGCCAGTAGTCAACCCTCCCTCCAGGGACTCATGAACACTGAAGCTTTCTTT.

The chain uses TRBV9 and TRBJ2-1; D is possibly TRBD2 (7 bases). The CDR3 totals 18 residues. Trimming removed 4 bases at V and 4 bases at J, with 24 bases between. Germline V gene sequence: CDR1 SGDLS, CDR2 YYNGEE. CDR3 DNA sequence: TGTGCCAGCAGCTCCCCCTTAGGGGGGGGGCCCAAATACAATGAGCAGTTCTTC. It codes for CASSSPLGGGPKYNEQFF.

The chain employs TRBV7-2 and TRBJ2-7; D is ambiguous. The length of the CDR3 is 11 residues. V was pared by 5 bases and J by 0 bases, with 2 bases between. CDR1 SGHTA and CDR2 FQGNSA come from the germline V gene. The CDR3 bases are TGTGCCAGCAGCCACTCCTACGAGCAGTACTTC. This sequence encodes CASSHSYEQYF.

Of note for this clone: The identical CDR3 is also encoded by other nucleotide sequences in the sample. The chain combines TRBV29-1 with TRBJ1-1; 8 nucleotides align to TRBD1. V dropped 6 bases and J dropped 4; count of bases not matched to a gene: 1. Germline V lookup: CDR1 SQVTM, CDR2 ANQGSEA. CDR3 length equals 11 residues. CDR3 in amino acids: CSVTGGTEAFF. CDR3 nucleotide sequence: TGCAGCGTAACAGGGGGCACTGAAGCTTTCTTT. Combining the CDR3 with reference TRBV29-1 and TRBJ1-1 gives the whole variable domain SAVISQKPSRDICQRGTSLTIQCQVDSQVTMMFWYRQQPGQSLTLIATANQGSEATYESGFVIDKFPISRPNLTFSTLTVSNMSPEDSSIYLCSVTGGTEAFFGQGTRLTVV.

The chain is built from TRBV6-5 and TRBJ1-1; D uncertain. The germline V gene has CDR1 MNHEY and CDR2 SVGAGI. This CDR3 contains 15 residues. With 8 bases removed from V and 3 bases from J, the gap between germline ends came to 19 bases. The CDR3 coding sequence is TGTGCCAGCGGCAGTTATGGGCTTTTTGACACTGAAGCTTTCTTT. Protein product: CASGSYGLFDTEAFF.

The chain has TRBV11-1 and TRBJ1-1; D is undetermined. The CDR3 consists of 11 residues. V lost 4 bases and J 8 bases, leaving 8 bases between the germline ends. Per the germline V gene, CDR1 is SGHAT and CDR2 is FQDESV (reference sequence). The CDR3 nucleotides read TGTGCCAGCAGCTCGCTGATAGAAGCTTTCTTT. Its translation is CASSSLIEAFF.

The V call is TRBV7-3, the J call TRBJ1-5; TRBD1 is a possible D gene (5 bases). Germline CDR1 is SGHTA and CDR2 is FQGTGA. Between the trimmed V and J ends, which lost 2 bases and 0 bases, there was a span of 11 bases. The CDR3 is 16 amino acids. CDR3 DNA: TGTGCCAGCAGCTTACGAGGGGATCCTAGCAATCAGCCCCAGCATTTT. This sequence encodes CASSLRGDPSNQPQHF.

This sequence joins TRBV25-1 and TRBJ1-1, with D unclear. V lost 3 bases and J 5 bases, leaving 10 bases between the germline ends. CDR1 is MGHDK and CDR2 is SYGVNS in the germline V gene. The CDR3 covers 13 residues. The CDR3 DNA follows: TGTGCCAGCAGTGACGGTATGTTGACTGAAGCTTTCTTT. It encodes CASSDGMLTEAFF.

V usage is TRBV7-6 and J usage is TRBJ2-3; 13 bases agree with TRBD2. Germline CDR1 and CDR2: SGHVS and FNYEAQ. V shed 8 bases and J 5 bases; nucleotides not matched to a gene: 10. CDR3 length: 16 amino acids. The CDR3 reads CASSRTSGRVGDTQYF. The CDR3 nucleotides are TGTGCCAGCTCCCGGACTAGCGGGAGAGTTGGAGATACGCAGTATTTT.

This clone has only a few counts. This chain joins TRBV30 and TRBJ1-1; D gene unclear. CDR3 length: 14 amino acids. Trimming left V 0 bases short and J 0 bases short, with 8 bases between. Germline CDR1 and CDR2: GTSNPN and SVGIG (reference sequence). In DNA form, the CDR3 reads TGTGCCTGGAGTGTTCGGACGGTGAACACTGAAGCTTTCTTT. Translation gives CAWSVRTVNTEAFF.

The chain is built from TRBV19 and TRBJ2-4; 9 bases align to TRBD2. The ends lost 3 bases at V and 0 bases at J; junction bases unmatched: 6. The CDR3 is made up of 17 amino acids. Germline V CDR1 and CDR2: LNHDA, SQIVND (reference sequence). This CDR3 is CASSIASGRLAKNIQYF. The CDR3 region has the DNA TGTGCCAGTAGTATCGCCAGCGGGAGGCTAGCCAAAAACATTCAGTACTTC. Supplemented by reference TRBV19 and TRBJ2-4, the full variable domain reads DGGITQSPKYLFRKEGQNVTLSCEQNLNHDAMYWYRQDPGQGLRLIYYSQIVNDFQKGDIAEGYSVSREKKESFPLTVTSAQKNPTAFYLCASSIASGRLAKNIQYFGAGTRLSVL.

The rearrangement uses TRBV5-4 and TRBJ2-3; 12 nucleotides agree with TRBD2. V lost 5 bases and J lost 2; bases outside the gene matches: 3. The CDR3 spans 15 residues. Per the germline V gene, CDR1 is SGHNT and CDR2 is YYREEE (reference sequence). The CDR3 is CASSRTSGTTDTQYF. The CDR3 nucleotides are TGTGCCAGCAGTCGGACTAGCGGGACCACAGATACGCAGTATTTT.

The CDR3, as DNA: TGTGCCAGCAGTTCAAGGACTAGCGGGACCTACGAGCAGTACTTC. It translates to CASSSRTSGTYEQYF. J is TRBJ2-7 and V is TRBV5-4; 12 bases agree with TRBD2. The CDR3 is 15 amino acids. Germline V gene lookup returns CDR1 SGHNT and CDR2 YYREEE (reference sequence). Trimming took 5 bases from V and 2 from J; bases not matched to a gene: 5.